A selection of T cell receptor beta chains follows, all from one sample in a study of blood T cell repertoires in COVID-19. Sequenced by immunoSEQ multiplex PCR; TCRdb stores in-frame clones only, minus some. The data show about 100,000 clones, 85% to 90% seen once. The sequenced sample was peripheral blood. The source is a human donor in a cohort sampled during active COVID-19. Both conserved end residues are part of each CDR3. The order of the fields is CDR3 protein, J gene, D gene, V gene. A D gene is named only where the DNA matches it firmly.

cdr3_aa: CASSVQGREGEKLFF
j_call: TRBJ1-4
d_call: -
v_call: TRBV2

cdr3_aa: CASSSLAGANTGELFF
j_call: TRBJ2-2
d_call: TRBD2
v_call: TRBV5-1

cdr3_aa: CAWSTGEAQPQHF
j_call: TRBJ1-5
d_call: -
v_call: TRBV30

cdr3_aa: CATIGGGGNTIYF
j_call: TRBJ1-3
d_call: TRBD1
v_call: TRBV15

cdr3_aa: CASSLRPNSYEQYF
j_call: TRBJ2-7
d_call: -
v_call: TRBV18

cdr3_aa: CASSPGTMGANTIYF
j_call: TRBJ1-3
d_call: -
v_call: TRBV18

cdr3_aa: CASSSSGTEYNEQFF
j_call: TRBJ2-1
d_call: TRBD1
v_call: TRBV5-1

cdr3_aa: CASSYQGTYNSPLHF
j_call: TRBJ1-6
d_call: -
v_call: TRBV6-5

cdr3_aa: CAWRAKTGWGEQYF
j_call: TRBJ2-7
d_call: TRBD1
v_call: TRBV30

cdr3_aa: CASSYSYRATNEKLFF
j_call: TRBJ1-4
d_call: -
v_call: TRBV6-6

cdr3_aa: CASSLGLAGHLPYNEQFF
j_call: TRBJ2-1
d_call: TRBD2
v_call: TRBV5-1

cdr3_aa: CASSPDRVGTEAFF
j_call: TRBJ1-1
d_call: TRBD1
v_call: TRBV7-7

cdr3_aa: CASSEQAYGYTF
j_call: TRBJ1-2
d_call: -
v_call: TRBV2

cdr3_aa: CASSIQTSGRALKTQYF
j_call: TRBJ2-5
d_call: TRBD2
v_call: TRBV28

cdr3_aa: CATQGAGEADTQYF
j_call: TRBJ2-3
d_call: TRBD2
v_call: TRBV28

cdr3_aa: CASSLDSGRLETQYF
j_call: TRBJ2-5
d_call: TRBD2
v_call: TRBV7-7

cdr3_aa: CAWRKSGRGGETQYF
j_call: TRBJ2-5
d_call: TRBD2
v_call: TRBV30

cdr3_aa: CASIPIRGGSYQPQHF
j_call: TRBJ1-5
d_call: -
v_call: TRBV23-1

cdr3_aa: CASSASGTGSYEQYF
j_call: TRBJ2-7
d_call: TRBD1
v_call: TRBV28

cdr3_aa: CASSLESRLAGAFSYEQYF
j_call: TRBJ2-7
d_call: TRBD2
v_call: TRBV13

cdr3_aa: CASSLAGTGRTTEAFF
j_call: TRBJ1-1
d_call: TRBD1
v_call: TRBV5-1

cdr3_aa: CASSTPGGGGTGELFF
j_call: TRBJ2-2
d_call: -
v_call: TRBV19

cdr3_aa: CASSYSGTSVGNIQYF
j_call: TRBJ2-4
d_call: TRBD2
v_call: TRBV6-2/TRBV6-3

cdr3_aa: CASSRSGSRHTGELFF
j_call: TRBJ2-2
d_call: TRBD2
v_call: TRBV3-1/TRBV3-2

cdr3_aa: CAWSVADSSYEQYF
j_call: TRBJ2-7
d_call: -
v_call: TRBV30

cdr3_aa: CASSLASPGLDNEQFF
j_call: TRBJ2-1
d_call: TRBD2
v_call: TRBV7-2

cdr3_aa: CASRPTGGNDYTF
j_call: TRBJ1-2
d_call: TRBD1
v_call: TRBV12-3/TRBV12-4

cdr3_aa: CASSSLTPSGANVLTF
j_call: TRBJ2-6
d_call: -
v_call: TRBV11-3

cdr3_aa: CATSRDRGANQPQHF
j_call: TRBJ1-5
d_call: TRBD1
v_call: TRBV15

cdr3_aa: CASSLVTVNSPLHF
j_call: TRBJ1-6
d_call: -
v_call: TRBV11-2

cdr3_aa: CASSSGLEGYTF
j_call: TRBJ1-2
d_call: -
v_call: TRBV6-5

cdr3_aa: CASGSQLAGVGNNEQFF
j_call: TRBJ2-1
d_call: TRBD2
v_call: TRBV28

cdr3_aa: CASSSQQGATYEQYF
j_call: TRBJ2-7
d_call: TRBD1
v_call: TRBV28

cdr3_aa: CSASIAGAYEQYF
j_call: TRBJ2-7
d_call: TRBD2
v_call: TRBV20-1

cdr3_aa: CASSLTLRMATGELFF
j_call: TRBJ2-2
d_call: -
v_call: TRBV7-9

cdr3_aa: CASSILGDYGYTF
j_call: TRBJ1-2
d_call: -
v_call: TRBV19

cdr3_aa: CASSMGQGGYEQYF
j_call: TRBJ2-7
d_call: TRBD1
v_call: TRBV19

cdr3_aa: CASSLSGINPLEWQYF
j_call: TRBJ2-7
d_call: TRBD2
v_call: TRBV9

cdr3_aa: CASSVSGRANEQFF
j_call: TRBJ2-1
d_call: TRBD2
v_call: TRBV7-2

cdr3_aa: CAWSSGMNTEAFF
j_call: TRBJ1-1
d_call: -
v_call: TRBV30

cdr3_aa: CASSLVTSGSTDTQYF
j_call: TRBJ2-3
d_call: TRBD2
v_call: TRBV7-2

cdr3_aa: CATSRDPGGTYEQYF
j_call: TRBJ2-7
d_call: TRBD1
v_call: TRBV15

cdr3_aa: CAISDSGQFYGYTF
j_call: TRBJ1-2
d_call: TRBD1
v_call: TRBV10-3

cdr3_aa: CASSNTGQGAYEQYF
j_call: TRBJ2-7
d_call: TRBD1
v_call: TRBV28

cdr3_aa: CASRSGLADYNEQFF
j_call: TRBJ2-1
d_call: TRBD2
v_call: TRBV28

cdr3_aa: CASSSTPPGSISYEQYF
j_call: TRBJ2-7
d_call: -
v_call: TRBV7-8

cdr3_aa: CASSLDPGTSGRLNNEQFF
j_call: TRBJ2-1
d_call: TRBD2
v_call: TRBV7-9

cdr3_aa: CASSLAGRPTTDTQYF
j_call: TRBJ2-3
d_call: TRBD2
v_call: TRBV5-5